The T cell receptor (beta chain) under discussion was sequenced for a study of radiotherapy plus CTLA-4 blockade in lung cancer. TCRdb's table, derived via immunoSEQ multiplex PCR, lists solely in-frame clones and lacks some. The sample holds tens of thousands of clones, about 77% seen once. Losses at the gene ends were 6 bases for V and 8 bases for J; bases not matched to a gene: 8. CDR1 is LNHDA and CDR2 is SQIVND in the germline V gene (reference sequence). The CDR3 runs 14 residues. This clone is a singleton in its sample. The chain joins TRBV19 to TRBJ1-2; 11 positions match TRBD1. The sequence was obtained from a human donor with non-small cell lung cancer who had stable disease on radiotherapy plus ipilimumab. Sample: peripheral blood, taken from a patient treated with radiotherapy plus ipilimumab. The CDR3 here is CASSLGQGVRGYTF. The CDR3 DNA reads as TGTGCCAGTAGCCTGGGACAGGGGGTGAGAGGCTACACCTTC.